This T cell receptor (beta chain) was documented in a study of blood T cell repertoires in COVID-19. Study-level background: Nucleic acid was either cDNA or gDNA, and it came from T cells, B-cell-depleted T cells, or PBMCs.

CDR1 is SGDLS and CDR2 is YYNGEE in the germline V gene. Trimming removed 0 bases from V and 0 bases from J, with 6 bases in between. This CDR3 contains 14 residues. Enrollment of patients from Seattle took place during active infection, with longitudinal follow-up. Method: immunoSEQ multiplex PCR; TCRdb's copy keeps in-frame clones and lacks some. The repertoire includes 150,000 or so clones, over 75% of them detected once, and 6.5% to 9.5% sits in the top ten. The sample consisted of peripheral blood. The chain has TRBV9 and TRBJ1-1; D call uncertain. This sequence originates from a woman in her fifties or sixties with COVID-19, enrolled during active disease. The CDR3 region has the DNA TGTGCCAGCAGCGTAGTAGGAGTGAACACTGAAGCTTTCTTT. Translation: CASSVVGVNTEAFF.